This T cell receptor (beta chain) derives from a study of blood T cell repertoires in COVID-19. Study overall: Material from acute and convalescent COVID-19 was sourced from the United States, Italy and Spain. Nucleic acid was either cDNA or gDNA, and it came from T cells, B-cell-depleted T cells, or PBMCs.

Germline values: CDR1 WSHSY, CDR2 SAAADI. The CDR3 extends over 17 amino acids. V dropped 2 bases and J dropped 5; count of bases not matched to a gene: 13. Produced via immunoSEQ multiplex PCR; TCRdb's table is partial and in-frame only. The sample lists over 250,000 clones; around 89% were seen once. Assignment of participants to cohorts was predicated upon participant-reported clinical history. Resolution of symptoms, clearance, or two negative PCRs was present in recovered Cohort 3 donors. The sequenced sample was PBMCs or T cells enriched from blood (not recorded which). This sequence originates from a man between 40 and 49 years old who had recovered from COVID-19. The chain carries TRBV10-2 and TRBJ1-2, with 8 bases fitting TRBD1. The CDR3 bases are TGCGCCAGCAGTGAGATCCGAGCAGGGGGCGCAGGATATGGCTACACCTTC. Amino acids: CASSEIRAGGAGYGYTF.